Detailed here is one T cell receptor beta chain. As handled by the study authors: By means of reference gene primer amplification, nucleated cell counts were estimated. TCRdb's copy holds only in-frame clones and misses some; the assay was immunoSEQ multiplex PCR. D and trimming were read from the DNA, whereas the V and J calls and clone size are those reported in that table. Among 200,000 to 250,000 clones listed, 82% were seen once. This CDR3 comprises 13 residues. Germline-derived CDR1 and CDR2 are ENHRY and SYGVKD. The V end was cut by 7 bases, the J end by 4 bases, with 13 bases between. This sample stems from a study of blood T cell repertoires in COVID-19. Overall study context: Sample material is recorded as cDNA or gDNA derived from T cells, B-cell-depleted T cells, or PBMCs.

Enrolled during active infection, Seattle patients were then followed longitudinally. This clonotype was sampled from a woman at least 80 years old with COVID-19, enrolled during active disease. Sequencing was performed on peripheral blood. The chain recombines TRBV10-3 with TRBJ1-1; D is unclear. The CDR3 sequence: CAITHSEGTEAFF. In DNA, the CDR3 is TGTGCCATCACCCATTCGGAGGGCACTGAAGCTTTCTTT.